One and the same sample provided the 27 T cell receptor beta chains below, sequenced in a study of OX40 agonist ivuxolimab in advanced cancers. Library construction relied on the immunoSEQ multiplex PCR assay. Imported from immuneACCESS, the table was reduced by TCRdb to in-frame sequences with V and J called. These copies leave out some clones; in studies compared against another copy, an unresolved V gene accounts for under half, and the cause of the remainder is not known. The sample has tens of thousands of clones on record, 87% of them singletons. The ten largest clones take up about 1.8% of the sample. This specimen consisted of CD4+ or CD8+ T cells sorted from blood, obtained in a trial of the OX40 agonist ivuxolimab. The receptors derive from an adult with an advanced solid tumor such as melanoma, head and neck, liver or kidney cancer.

V gene TRBV28 combines with J gene TRBJ1-5, with D perhaps matching TRBD1 (5 bases). Looked up from germline, CDR1 is MDHEN and CDR2 is SYDVKM. The CDR3 contains 12 residues. V lost 7 bases and J lost 6, with 10 bases in between. This CDR3 reads CASTQGSQPQHF. DNA of the CDR3: TGTGCCAGCACGCAGGGTAGTCAGCCCCAGCATTTT.

The V gene is TRBV5-4, the J gene TRBJ1-5; D is undetermined. The CDR3 contains 12 residues. Germline V gene sequence: CDR1 SGHNT, CDR2 YYREEE (reference sequence). Trimming took off 9 bases at V and 7 bases at J, with 14 bases between the two ends. The CDR3 DNA reads as TGTGCCACTAACCCCCCGGGGCAGCCCCAGCATTTT. Translated, it gives CATNPPGQPQHF.

This chain links TRBV30 with TRBJ2-1; D is unresolved. Trimming removed 0 bases from V and 9 bases from J, with 6 bases in between. Germline lookup yields CDR1 GTSNPN and CDR2 SVGIG (reference sequence). This CDR3 is built from 11 residues. The CDR3 DNA sequence: TGTGCCTGGAGTGTACCCGTTGAGCAGTTCTTC. Its protein product is CAWSVPVEQFF.

The V and J genes are TRBV6-4 and TRBJ2-2, with TRBD1 identical over 8 bases. From germline, CDR1 is MRHNA and CDR2 SNTAGT. This CDR3 is built from 15 residues. V trimming: 5 bases; J trimming: 6 bases; junction bases outside the gene matches: 8. CDR3 amino acids: CASSPGQGPAGELFF. As DNA, the CDR3 is TGTGCCAGCAGTCCCGGACAGGGCCCCGCCGGGGAGCTGTTTTTT.

In DNA form, the CDR3 reads TGTGCCAGTAGCAGGACGACTGGTAGCGGGGGCAATGAGCAGTTCTTC. Its protein is CASSRTTGSGGNEQFF. This chain connects TRBV19 to TRBJ2-1; 9 nucleotides agree with TRBD2. Germline CDR1 reads LNHDA; CDR2 reads SQIVND (reference sequence). This CDR3 has 16 residues. V was pared by 6 bases and J by 6 bases, with 12 bases of the junction left unmatched.

V usage is TRBV19 and J usage is TRBJ2-7; D is ambiguous. Germline loops: CDR1 LNHDA, CDR2 SQIVND (reference sequence). The CDR3 has 12 residues. With 7 bases removed from V and 2 bases from J, the gap between germline ends came to 9 bases. The CDR3 is CASKTETYEQYF. The CDR3 nucleotides read TGTGCCAGTAAAACCGAGACCTACGAGCAGTACTTC.

This clone appeared once. The rearrangement links TRBV7-8 to TRBJ2-1, with a weak D call TRBD1 (6 bases). This CDR3 has 14 amino acids. Trimming left V 5 bases short and J 9 bases short, with 17 bases between. Germline-derived CDR1 and CDR2 are SGHVS and FQNEAQ. The CDR3 DNA sequence: TGTGCCAGCAGCCTCTCTGGTGGGGGCGGTGAGCAGTTCTTC. Translation gives CASSLSGGGGEQFF.

This sequence joins TRBV7-2 and TRBJ1-1; possibly TRBD1 for D (5 bases). V was trimmed by 5 bases and J by 7 bases, leaving 14 bases between them. CDR1 and CDR2 from the germline V gene are SGHTA and FQGNSA. The length of the CDR3 is 13 residues. This CDR3 reads CASSPRLGDEAFF. CDR3 nucleotides: TGTGCCAGCAGCCCTAGGCTGGGGGATGAAGCTTTCTTT.

This clone has a single count. V and J are TRBV10-2 and TRBJ1-5; 10 bases are a match to TRBD1. V lost 6 bases and J lost 1; bases outside the gene matches: 9. Germline loops: CDR1 WSHSY, CDR2 SAAADI. The CDR3 sequence is 17 residues long. CDR3 coding DNA: TGCGCCAGCAGGACCGGGACAGGGGCGTCGAGCAATCAGCCCCAGCATTTT. Encoded protein: CASRTGTGASSNQPQHF.

The chain joins TRBV6-1 to TRBJ2-6, with D hard to call. Trimming took 2 bases from V and 2 from J, leaving 10 bases between them. This CDR3 spans 16 amino acids. Germline V gene sequence: CDR1 MNHNS, CDR2 SASEGT. The CDR3 sequence is CASSEIAVAGANVLTF. The CDR3, as DNA: TGTGCCAGCAGTGAAATTGCGGTGGCTGGGGCCAACGTCCTGACTTTC.

The chain links TRBV5-1 to TRBJ1-6; D gene unclear. Per the germline V gene, CDR1 is SGHRS and CDR2 is YFSETQ. V was cut by 2 bases and J by 9 bases, with 15 bases left in between. This CDR3 is 15 amino acids long. CDR3 nucleotides: TGCGCCAGCAGCTTAGGAGGATCCGGAGGTTCACCCCTCCACTTT. It is translated as CASSLGGSGGSPLHF.

The chain joins TRBV19 to TRBJ2-1; TRBD2 aligns across 8 bases. The CDR3 is 19 amino acids. The junction had 14 bases not matched to a gene; V was cut back by 4 bases and J by 0 bases. Germline V lookup: CDR1 LNHDA, CDR2 SQIVND (reference sequence). CDR3 residues: CASSTHSGTTMSSYNEQFF. Here the CDR3 DNA reads TGTGCCAGTAGTACCCATAGCGGGACAACCATGAGCTCCTACAATGAGCAGTTCTTC.

V and J are TRBV4-1 and TRBJ1-6; no clear D gene. The CDR3 has 14 residues. V lost 4 bases to trimming and J lost 8 bases, with 12 bases between them. Germline CDR1 is MGHRA and CDR2 is YSYEKL. The CDR3 sequence: CASSRRTTDSPLHF. The DNA of the CDR3 is TGCGCCAGCAGCCGTCGGACGACTGATTCACCCCTCCACTTT.

This chain connects TRBV19 to TRBJ2-5; D unclear. V was cut by 4 bases and J by 2 bases, with 8 bases left in between. Germline CDR1 is LNHDA and CDR2 is SQIVND (reference sequence). The CDR3 is 13 amino acids. CDR3 in DNA: TGTGCCAGTAGTAAGGGTTTACAAGAGACCCAGTACTTC. Translating it yields CASSKGLQETQYF.

The chain uses TRBV10-3 and TRBJ1-6; D is possibly TRBD1 (5 bases). The CDR3 sequence is 20 residues long. Trimming shortened V by 0 bases and J by 8 bases, and 26 bases separated the two germline ends. Germline lookup yields CDR1 ENHRY and CDR2 SYGVKD. CDR3 residues: CAISESPPDSSTKRDSPLHF. CDR3 DNA sequence: TGTGCCATCAGTGAGTCCCCTCCCGACAGCAGTACGAAAAGGGATTCACCCCTCCACTTT.

The chain recombines TRBV28 with TRBJ1-1, with D perhaps TRBD1 (5 bases). The CDR3 extends over 17 amino acids. Trimming took off 1 base at V and 7 bases at J, with 22 bases between the two ends. Germline CDR1 is MDHEN and CDR2 is SYDVKM. The CDR3 protein is CASSLLGGSGGVGEAFF. In nucleotides, the CDR3 is TGTGCCAGCAGTTTATTGGGAGGGAGCGGAGGGGTAGGTGAAGCTTTCTTT.

The V and J genes are TRBV9 and TRBJ2-1; D uncertain. In germline, CDR1 is SGDLS, CDR2 YYNGEE. The CDR3 consists of 14 residues. The germline V and J ends were trimmed by 2 bases and 0 bases, with 6 bases remaining between them. The CDR3 DNA follows: TGTGCCAGCAGCGTCTCTATCTCCTACAATGAGCAGTTCTTC. It yields the protein CASSVSISYNEQFF.

This clone was observed a few times. The chain couples TRBV19 to TRBJ2-2; D is unclear. V lost 3 bases and J lost 3, with 5 bases in between. The CDR3 loop spans 13 amino acids. Germline loops: CDR1 LNHDA, CDR2 SQIVND (reference sequence). The CDR3 nucleotides are TGTGCCAGTAGTATTGGATACACCGGGGAGCTGTTTTTT. This codes for CASSIGYTGELFF.

The chain has TRBV2 and TRBJ2-4; D remains unclear. Trimming shortened V by 4 bases and J by 1 base, and 11 bases separated the two germline ends. This CDR3 spans 15 amino acids. Per germline, CDR1 SNHLY and CDR2 FYNNEI. The CDR3 DNA sequence: TGTGCCAGCAGTGGGCCAGGAATTGCCAAAAACATTCAGTACTTC. Translated: CASSGPGIAKNIQYF.

This chain joins TRBV9 and TRBJ2-4; 7 nucleotides align to TRBD1. The V gene's germline CDR1 is SGDLS and CDR2 YYNGEE. Trimming at V came to 5 bases and at J to 8 bases, leaving 13 bases not matched to a gene. This CDR3 is 15 amino acids long. CDR3 DNA: TGTGCCAGCAGTACTCGACAGGGTCCTAATGACATTCAGTACTTC. Translated: CASSTRQGPNDIQYF. Complete variable domain (other parts from reference TRBV9 and TRBJ2-4): DSGVTQTPKHLITATGQRVTLRCSPRSGDLSVYWYQQSLDQGLQFLIQYYNGEERAKGNILERFSAQQFPDLHSELNLSSLELGDSALYFCASSTRQGPNDIQYFGAGTRLSVL.

This clone was recorded once. The chain employs TRBV7-2 and TRBJ2-3, with TRBD1 matching over 8 bases. The CDR3 is 15 residues long. Trimming removed 3 bases from V and 4 bases from J; junction bases left unmatched: 6. CDR1 is SGHTA, CDR2 FQGNSA, per germline. The CDR3 DNA is TGTGCCAGCAGCTTTCAGGGGGCGATAGCAGATACGCAGTATTTT. Protein: CASSFQGAIADTQYF.

This clone was seen a single time. The chain recombines TRBV6-5 with TRBJ2-5; TRBD2 agrees at 7 bases. Germline CDR1 reads MNHEY; CDR2 reads SVGAGI. This CDR3 has 14 residues. V gave up 2 bases and J gave up 5 bases; unmatched junction bases: 5. The CDR3 nucleotides read TGTGCCAGCAGTTACGGGGGGGTCAAGGAGACCCAGTACTTC. As protein: CASSYGGVKETQYF.

The J gene is TRBJ1-5, the V gene TRBV4-2; weak D call: TRBD1 (6 bases). Germline CDR1 is LGHNA and CDR2 is YNFKEQ. This CDR3 spans 14 amino acids. The ends were cut back, 5 bases at V and 4 bases at J, with 12 bases in the middle. CDR3 nucleotide sequence: TGTGCCAGCAGCTCAGGACAGATAAATCAGCCCCAGCATTTT. Translated: CASSSGQINQPQHF.

This clone was seen a handful of times. The V call is TRBV23-1, the J call TRBJ2-2; D gene uncertain. TRBV23-1 is labeled an ORF, and its function is uncertain. The CDR3 runs 13 residues. V was clipped by 6 bases and J by 0 bases, with 5 bases between them. The CDR3 nucleotides read TGCGCCAGCAGCCCCCCGAACACCGGGGAGCTGTTTTTT. The encoded protein is CASSPPNTGELFF.

The chain recombines TRBV5-1 with TRBJ2-5, with 10 bases aligning to TRBD1. This CDR3 is built from 15 residues. The trim removed 4 bases at V and 4 bases at J, leaving 7 bases unmatched. Germline V gene lookup returns CDR1 SGHRS and CDR2 YFSETQ. DNA of the CDR3: TGCGCCAGCAGCGCCGGGACAGGGGTTCGAGAGACCCAGTACTTC. This translates into CASSAGTGVRETQYF.

The chain joins TRBV5-4 to TRBJ2-3; 9 bases match TRBD1. Germline CDR1 is SGHNT and CDR2 is YYREEE (reference sequence). Unmatched junction bases numbered 7, after V lost 5 bases and J lost 3 bases. The CDR3 has 15 residues. The CDR3, as DNA: TGTGCCAGCAGACACCGTGGGACAGGGACAGATACGCAGTATTTT. Its protein product is CASRHRGTGTDTQYF.

The chain couples TRBV5-1 to TRBJ2-7; 15 bases are shared with TRBD2. Germline trimming cut 0 bases from V and 4 bases from J; bases unmatched to any gene: 5. The CDR3 totals 17 residues. Germline V gene sequence: CDR1 SGHRS, CDR2 YFSETQ. The CDR3 region has the DNA TGCGCCAGCAGCTTGGCGGGACTAGCGGGAGGTACTTACGAGCAGTACTTC. This codes for CASSLAGLAGGTYEQYF.